This TCR beta chain was observed in a study of cytomegalovirus exposure and HLA in healthy donors. Germline values: CDR1 SGHRS, CDR2 YFSETQ. CDR3 length: 14 amino acids. Unmatched junction bases numbered 13, after V lost 5 bases and J lost 11 bases. This PCR relied on a set of 60 Vbeta primers and 13 Jbeta primers. The data were produced by immunoSEQ multiplex PCR, yet TCRdb's version contains in-frame clones alone and is incomplete. The sample shows about 180,000 clones, 77% of them seen only once. The sequenced sample consisted of PBMCs. The TCR sequence derives from a woman in her fifties or sixties in good health and CMV-seropositive. The chain combines TRBV5-1 with TRBJ2-5, with 9 bases matching TRBD2. CDR3 sequence reads: CASSPPGLAREQYF. The CDR3 nucleotides read TGCGCCAGCAGTCCCCCGGGACTAGCTAGGGAGCAGTACTTC.